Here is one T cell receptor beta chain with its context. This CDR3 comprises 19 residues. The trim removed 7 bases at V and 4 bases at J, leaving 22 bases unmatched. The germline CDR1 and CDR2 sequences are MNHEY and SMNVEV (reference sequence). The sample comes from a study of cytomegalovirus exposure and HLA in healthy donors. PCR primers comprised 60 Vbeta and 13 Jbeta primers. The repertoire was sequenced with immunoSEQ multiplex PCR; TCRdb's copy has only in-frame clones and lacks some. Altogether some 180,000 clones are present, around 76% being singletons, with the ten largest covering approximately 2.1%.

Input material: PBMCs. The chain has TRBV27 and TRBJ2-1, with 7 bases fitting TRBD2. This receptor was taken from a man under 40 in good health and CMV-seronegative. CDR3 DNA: TGTGCCAGCATGTGGAAGGGGCGGGAGTTATTGAGTGGGTACAATGAGCAGTTCTTC. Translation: CASMWKGRELLSGYNEQFF.